This T cell receptor beta chain was retrieved from a study of T cells after yellow fever vaccination (dated by TCRdb to 2018 to 2020). Concerning the study at large: The SMART-Seq v4 Ultra Low Input RNA kit was used to prepare libraries from fractions with low cell numbers. To follow T-cell clones before and after both primary and booster YFV17D yellow fever vaccination, bulk TCR alpha and beta repertoires underwent longitudinal sequencing. Two healthy male donors, one aged 18 to 30 and one aged 30 to 40 years, made up the cohort. Blood was collected at multiple timepoints before and after primary and secondary immunization, and bulk PBMC replicates and cell subsets were isolated. What the work shows at the level of the full study, not this receptor alone: Compared with the primary T-cell response, the secondary T-cell response was weaker but faster, peaking on day 5 rather than day 15. A small fraction of clonotypes showed up in both the CD4 and CD8 compartments, probably as a result of convergent recombination. Computational filtering was needed because FACS-sorted repertoires could contain abundant contaminating clonotypes from the bulk population. After the booster, most of the clones that had expanded following primary vaccination were detected again (just under 97% of CD4 and around nine tenths of CD8), which suggests that memory was broadly maintained. Only a couple of donors were included in the study, so the extent to which the findings can be generalized is limited.

The sample's treatment or condition, from its label and the paper: live attenuated yellow fever vaccine strain. At every blood-draw timepoint, two biological replicates of bulk PBMCs were collected. PBMCs were isolated from peripheral blood using a standard Ficoll-Paque protocol. TriZol was used to extract RNA from bulk PBMCs, from CD4 and CD8 fractions, and from dextramer-positive and dextramer-negative fractions. Cut back by 3 bases and 6 bases, the V and J ends lie 10 bases apart. The CDR1 and CDR2 encoded by the germline V gene are SGHNT and YENEEA. There are 13 amino acids in the CDR3, from cysteine to phenylalanine inclusive. Of all the DNA, just the CDR3 is kept, 39 bases in frame from base 1. The data were produced on an Illumina NovaSeq 6000. TCR cDNA was synthesized by 5'RACE template switching, which introduced a universal primer site and unique molecular identifiers. Priming for cDNA synthesis came from both the TCR alpha and TCR beta constant segments. Two PCR steps were used to amplify libraries, with sample barcodes and sequencing adapters being added in the second step. Sequencing of libraries was done on Illumina HiSeq 2500 (2x100 bp) or NovaSeq (2x150 bp). Regarding the original processing steps: Demultiplexing of reads and collapsing into UMI consensus sequences were performed with MIGEC, and V(D)J alignment was carried out with MiXCR. Using edgeR on replicate PBMC samples, clonotypes were called vaccine-responding if FDR was below 0.01 and the log2 fold change was above 5 up to day 15. Each bulk clonotype received a CD4 or CD8 identity based on whether the sequenced CD4 or CD8 repertoire contained that clonotype at higher abundance. The public reads were reprocessed in TCRdb via fastp at Q25 and MiXCR, keeping in-frame beta chains. CDR3 protein duplicates are merged, each entry listing the most common genes and DNA. The V and J calls and clone size are TCRdb's, not the authors'. The sample table lists 400,000 to 450,000 distinct CDR3 sequences, around 20% of them with a count of one. 15% to 20% of the sample belongs to the ten largest clones.

This clonotype has ten or more counts. The clone's antigen remains unknown. Base quality data are lacking; no much larger clone is found one base away. This clonotype was sampled from a man aged 18 to 35 who received the YFV17D yellow fever vaccine. The sample in question was PBMCs, obtained before the yellow fever booster vaccination. The chain was built from TRBV11-3 and TRBJ2-3, with TRBD1 tentatively as D gene (6 bases match). The sequence in DNA is TGTGCCAGCAGCTTCGACACAGGGGATACGCAGTATTTT. Its product reads: CASSFDTGDTQYF.